Listed here is a single T cell receptor (beta chain). Its antigen remains unidentified. The repertoire was sequenced with immunoSEQ multiplex PCR; TCRdb's copy has only in-frame clones and lacks some. The sample contains some 150,000 clones, 90% of which appear only once. These data come from a study of T cell responses to AZD1222 COVID-19 vaccine. Across the whole study: Pooling was applied to second doses at about 4 or about 12 weeks. Points from the study as a whole: The study identified only six AZD1222 recipients as seropositive at baseline.

This CDR3 has 13 amino acids. Looked up from germline, CDR1 is SEHNR and CDR2 is FQNEAQ (reference sequence). V was pared by 9 bases and J by 4 bases, with 15 bases between. This clonotype originated in an adult in good health. Sample: peripheral blood, taken on day 0 of AZD1222 vaccination. The chain combines TRBV7-9 with TRBJ1-1, with a possible D match to TRBD1 (5 bases). This CDR3 is CASHPGSGTEAFF. The CDR3 DNA reads as TGTGCCAGTCATCCAGGGAGTGGCACTGAAGCTTTCTTT.